The source of this TCR beta chain is a study of somatic mutations in cytotoxic T cells in rheumatoid arthritis (dated by TCRdb to about 2017). For context, the study as a whole: Before any treatment started and right after they were diagnosed, patients gave peripheral blood samples (under 32 ml EDTA). Some V beta antibody-stained T-cell populations were flow-sorted on a FACSAria II or Sony SH800 at nearly 100% purity, and sorted V beta1+ cells also underwent TCRB sequencing. In newly diagnosed rheumatoid arthritis without treatment, the study examined if expanded CD8+ T-cell clones harbor somatic mutations, relying on TCRB deep sequencing to characterize clonality. TCRB deep sequencing covered 50 to 75 patients with rheumatoid arthritis along with 15 to 25 healthy controls. The median ages of the patient and control groups were essentially identical. Summary of the overall study and its limitations: It was unknown which antigens the expanded CD8+ clones targeted, and their absence from virus-specific databases did not exclude viral specificity. CD8+ clonality increased with age in patients (Spearman r of about 0.5) but not in healthy controls. Several identical CD8+ TCRB sequences were found in both blood and synovial fluid, and in 8 of 65 patients the largest CD8+ clone exceeded 20% of CD8+ cells. The slight underrepresentation of TRBV07 in patients was not corrected for multiple comparisons. Rheumatoid arthritis patients and age-matched healthy controls did not significantly differ in CD8+ T-cell clonality.

CD4+ and CD8+ cells were isolated by positive magnetic bead selection on an AutoMACS, and purity was checked by flow cytometry. A TCR V beta antibody panel was used in flow cytometry to screen first for clonal expansions, which were then characterized by TCRB deep sequencing of sorted CD8+ fractions. Ficoll-Paque PLUS density gradient separation was used to isolate peripheral blood mononuclear cells. Using Nucleospin Tissue or Tissue XS kits, DNA was extracted from CD4-enriched, CD8-enriched or PBMC samples, with quantification by a Qubit 2.0 fluorometer. Genomic DNA underwent TCRB CDR3 sequencing using the immunoSEQ assay. The source study handled its data this way. Only a few patient CD8+ clones larger than 1% matched published virus-specific TCRB sequences when compared against them. Analyses were restricted to productive TCRB rearrangements. A clone was defined by a unique TCRB CDR3 sequence, and clonality was computed as a productive clonality index based on Shannon entropy. Repertoire overlap for a pair of samples was computed from each clone's template counts relative to total templates per sample. V-gene usage from TCRB sequencing and V-gene usage measured by flow cytometry were correlated (Spearman r of 0.61). This is the immuneACCESS table as TCRdb keeps it, with only in-frame sequences that have V and J called. A part of the clones is gone; compared with another copy, unresolved V genes explain less than half, and the rest is unexplained. V and J calls and clone size come straight from that table; D and trimming were deduced from the DNA. The sample data list around 16,000 clones, and roughly four fifths of these were observed just once. The ten most abundant clones make up about 18% of the sample.

In its sample, this clone was seen a few times. Its antigen is unknown. Base qualities are not at hand, and no much larger clone is one base apart. Trimming leaves V shorter by 6 bases and J shorter by 6 bases, with the junction holding 8 bases beyond the gene matches. The CDR3 holds 13 amino acids from the cysteine to the phenylalanine. Kept here is only the CDR3 DNA, which spans 39 bases and is read in frame from base 1. From a lookup of the germline V gene, CDR1 and CDR2 are MDHEN and SYDVKM. The V and J segments used are TRBV28 and TRBJ2-7; the junction holds 7 bases that match TRBD1. The source of this sequence is a woman aged 50 to 65 with rheumatoid arthritis. The sequenced sample consisted of CD8+ T cells sorted from blood. The DNA is TGTGCCAGCAGGCCTCAGACAGGGAGCGAGCAGTACTTC. This encodes CASRPQTGSEQYF.